This is a list of T cell receptor beta chains from one sample in a study of vaccination effects on CD4 cells after COVID-19. No cognate antigen is known for these TCRs. Repertoires were generated with immunoSEQ multiplex PCR, while TCRdb's copy carries only in-frame clones and drops some. The data contain roughly 70,000 clones, around 70% of them singletons. The specimen comprised CD4+ T cells from PBMCs cultured with HIV peptides, sampled before COVID-19 vaccination. Receptors originate from a human donor who had a prior SARS-CoV-2 infection. Each CDR3 is given with its conserved first and last residue. Fields, in order: CDR3 protein, CDR3 DNA, clone size, V gene, J gene, CDR3 length, D gene. D genes are given only for firm matches. The size entry is marked missing in some rows and otherwise reads once, few, many or a size class.

CASSLVSVSTDTQYF	TGTGCCAGCAGCTTAGTGAGCGTTAGTACAGATACGCAGTATTTT	-	TRBV7-2	TRBJ2-3	15	-
CASSFTTHPAQYF	TGTGCCAGCAGTTTTACCACACACCCGGCCCAGTACTTC	-	TRBV12-3/TRBV12-4	TRBJ2-5	13	-
CASSLAGGETQYF	TGTGCCAGCAGCTTGGCAGGGGGTGAGACCCAGTACTTC	-	TRBV5-4	TRBJ2-5	13	TRBD1
CASSIGARGLNTGELFF	TGTGCCAGTAGTATAGGAGCGAGGGGACTAAACACCGGGGAGCTGTTTTTT	-	TRBV19	TRBJ2-2	17	TRBD2
CASSYSWESGANVLTF	TGTGCCAGCAGTTACAGTTGGGAGTCTGGGGCCAACGTCCTGACTTTC	many	TRBV6-6	TRBJ2-6	16	-
CASRGGTLGANVLTF	TGTGCCAGCAGGGGGGGGACACTGGGGGCCAACGTCCTGACTTTC	-	TRBV5-6	TRBJ2-6	15	-
CASSILPSGNYGYTF	TGTGCCAGTAGTATCCTTCCCTCGGGGAACTATGGCTACACCTTC	few	TRBV19	TRBJ1-2	15	-
CASSWQGSGYNEQFF	TGTGCCAGCAGTTGGCAGGGTTCTGGCTACAATGAGCAGTTCTTC	-	TRBV27	TRBJ2-1	15	-
CASSQRGGTTGELFF	TGCGCCAGCAGCCAGAGAGGGGGGACTACCGGGGAGCTGTTTTTT	-	TRBV4-1	TRBJ2-2	15	-
CASHRGSTDTQYF	TGTGCCAGCCACAGGGGTAGCACAGATACGCAGTATTTT	-	TRBV19	TRBJ2-3	13	TRBD1
CASSDFGTNEKLFF	TGTGCCAGCAGCGACTTTGGGACTAATGAAAAACTGTTTTTT	-	TRBV3-1/TRBV3-2	TRBJ1-4	14	-
CASRDDRDGYTF	TGTGCCAGCAGAGACGACAGGGACGGCTACACCTTC	few	TRBV2	TRBJ1-2	12	TRBD1
CASSPARTDTQYF	TGTGCCAGCTCACCGGCCCGCACAGATACGCAGTATTTT	-	TRBV18	TRBJ2-3	13	-
CASSLVDYPAYEQYF	TGCGCCAGCAGCTTGGTGGACTACCCCGCCTACGAGCAGTACTTC	-	TRBV5-1	TRBJ2-7	15	-